This TCR beta chain was documented in a study of blood T cell repertoires in COVID-19. About the research overall: The United States, Italy and Spain supplied acute and convalescent COVID-19 samples. From T cells, B-cell-depleted T cells, or PBMCs came the material, which was cDNA or gDNA.

Participant reports of clinical history set cohort assignment. Germline V gene lookup returns CDR1 SGHAT and CDR2 FQNNGV. The V end was cut by 5 bases, the J end by 6 bases, with 11 bases between. The CDR3 runs to 12 residues. This table comes from immunoSEQ multiplex PCR, and its TCRdb copy is limited to in-frame clones, with some not included. The data contain about 170,000 clones, approximately 89% of them singletons. What was sequenced was PBMCs or T cells enriched from blood (not recorded which). The TCR was taken from a woman between 18 and 30 years old who had recovered from COVID-19. The V gene is TRBV11-2, the J gene TRBJ2-7; perhaps TRBD2 as D (5 bases). The CDR3 DNA follows: TGTGCCAGCAGCGCACGGGATCCCGAGCAGTACTTC. Its translation is CASSARDPEQYF.